This record looks at one T cell receptor (beta chain) sequence and its context. These data are taken from a study of OX40 agonist ivuxolimab in advanced cancers. Germline CDR1 and CDR2: MNHEY and SMNVEV (reference sequence). Trimming pared 3 bases from V and 2 bases from J, leaving 9 bases between. The CDR3 runs 14 residues. Only in-frame clones appear in the TCRdb table, and some are missing; sequencing was by immunoSEQ multiplex PCR. The data contain about 90,000 clones, 90% of them singletons. The chain joins TRBV27 to TRBJ2-3; D remains unclear. The material sequenced was CD4+ or CD8+ T cells sorted from blood, taken in a trial of the OX40 agonist ivuxolimab. The receptor comes from an adult with an advanced solid tumor such as melanoma, head and neck, liver or kidney cancer. Here the CDR3 DNA reads TGTGCCAGCAGTTTTAACAGCTACACAGATACGCAGTATTTT. Its protein is CASSFNSYTDTQYF.